The 14 T cell receptor beta chains reported below all come from one sample, sequenced in a study of cytomegalovirus exposure and HLA in healthy donors. The PCR ran on 60 Vbeta and 13 Jbeta primers. Using immunoSEQ multiplex PCR, the repertoire was profiled, and TCRdb retains in-frame clones only, with some absent. This table holds about 130,000 clones, less than 85% found once. Sequencing was performed on PBMCs. Receptors were obtained from a man aged 18-30 years in good health and CMV-seropositive.

V gene TRBV6-5 combines with J gene TRBJ2-7; possible D gene TRBD1, 6 bases. This CDR3 contains 15 residues. Germline V gene lookup returns CDR1 MNHEY and CDR2 SVGAGI. V dropped 6 bases and J dropped 8 bases, with 23 bases sitting between them. CDR3 bases: TGTGCCAGCAGCTTCCGGTCGCAGGGGCCAGGAAAGCAGTACTTC. Protein sequence: CASSFRSQGPGKQYF.

A few counts support this clone. The V call is TRBV7-2, the J call TRBJ2-5; 10 nucleotides line up with TRBD1. With 5 bases clipped from V and 6 bases from J, the junction kept 6 bases outside the gene matches. The germline CDR1 and CDR2 sequences are SGHTA and FQGNSA. This CDR3 region has 14 residues. The CDR3 sequence is CASSGTGEPQTQYF. DNA for the CDR3: TGTGCCAGCAGCGGGACAGGGGAACCCCAGACCCAGTACTTC.

The chain combines TRBV4-1 with TRBJ2-3; D is possibly TRBD1 (6 bases). The CDR3 runs to 14 residues. V lost 6 bases and J lost 5, with 15 bases in between. Germline assignment: CDR1 MGHRA and CDR2 YSYEKL. The CDR3 nucleotides read TGCGCCAGCAGAGACAGGCTTTCCGGAGATACGCAGTATTTT. Protein sequence: CASRDRLSGDTQYF.

This chain joins TRBV5-1 and TRBJ2-7; 7 bases agree with TRBD2. Per the germline V gene, CDR1 is SGHRS and CDR2 is YFSETQ. This CDR3 spans 16 amino acids. J gave up 2 bases and V 0 bases, and 8 bases lay outside the gene matches. Here the CDR3 DNA reads TGCGCCAGCAGCTTGGAAGCGGGATTTGTCCCCTACGAGCAGTACTTC. Protein product: CASSLEAGFVPYEQYF.

This chain uses TRBV7-8 with TRBJ2-7; TRBD2 aligns across 12 bases. Germline loops: CDR1 SGHVS, CDR2 FQNEAQ. The V gene end was trimmed by 1 base and the J gene end by 3 bases; junction bases not matched to a gene: 1. The CDR3 contains 15 residues. This chain's CDR3 is CASSLELAGGYEQYF. CDR3 bases: TGTGCCAGCAGCTTAGAACTAGCGGGGGGCTACGAGCAGTACTTC.

This chain joins TRBV5-5 and TRBJ1-5, with a possible D match to TRBD1 (5 bases). Germline V lookup: CDR1 SGHKS, CDR2 YYEKEE (reference sequence). The CDR3 sequence is 14 residues long. The germline V and J ends were trimmed by 0 bases and 1 base, with 5 bases remaining between them. The CDR3 DNA is TGTGCCAGCAGCTTGGCAGGGAGCAATCAGCCCCAGCATTTT. This sequence encodes CASSLAGSNQPQHF.

In regard to this clone: At one end the junction does not follow the germline gene, possibly because of a read error. This rearrangement joins TRBV7-9 to TRBJ2-7; D not certain. Germline V gene data show CDR1 as SEHNR and CDR2 as FQNEAQ (reference sequence). This CDR3 is built from 14 residues. The CDR3 bases are TGTGCCAGCAGCTCCAACCTGGTTACGCATGAACGGGACTTC. It encodes CASSSNLVTHERDF.

The chain has TRBV19 and TRBJ1-1; D ambiguous. The CDR3 consists of 13 residues. The germline V gene encodes CDR1 LNHDA and CDR2 SQIVND (reference sequence). Trimming shortened V by 5 bases and J by 1 base, and 8 bases separated the two germline ends. The CDR3 spells CASSYTENTEAFF. The CDR3 DNA is TGTGCCAGTAGTTACACAGAGAACACTGAAGCTTTCTTT.

The rearrangement joins TRBV10-3 to TRBJ2-7; 7 bases are a match to TRBD1. Germline V lookup: CDR1 ENHRY, CDR2 SYGVKD. The CDR3 is made up of 13 amino acids. V lost 6 bases, J lost 4 bases, and 6 bases stayed unmatched. The CDR3 sequence: CAISPGQRYEQYF. In DNA, the CDR3 is TGTGCCATCAGCCCGGGACAGAGATACGAGCAGTACTTC.

The chain carries TRBV7-8 and TRBJ1-1, with D unresolved. CDR1 is SGHVS and CDR2 is FQNEAQ in the germline V gene. This CDR3 has 14 residues. Trimming pared 5 bases from V and 3 bases from J, leaving 13 bases between. CDR3 coding DNA: TGTGCCAGCAGCGGAGGCGGCAGCTACACTGAAGCTTTCTTT. The encoded protein is CASSGGGSYTEAFF.

This chain links TRBV27 with TRBJ2-7; TRBD2 might be the D (6 bases). This CDR3 spans 14 amino acids. From germline, CDR1 is MNHEY and CDR2 SMNVEV (reference sequence). V lost 4 bases and J lost 2, with 12 bases in between. CDR3 in amino acids: CASSWDGGTYEQYF. The CDR3, as DNA: TGTGCCAGCAGTTGGGACGGAGGGACCTACGAGCAGTACTTC.

The chain links TRBV28 to TRBJ1-1, with 7 bases identical to TRBD1. The CDR3 spans 13 residues. Unmatched junction bases numbered 5, after V lost 8 bases and J lost 2 bases. Germline CDR1 is MDHEN and CDR2 is SYDVKM. CDR3 sequence: CASEGTANTEAFF. In nucleotides, the CDR3 is TGTGCCAGCGAGGGGACAGCTAACACTGAAGCTTTCTTT.

For this clone: This sample includes further DNA sequences coding for the same CDR3. The V call is TRBV9, the J call TRBJ1-4; the D is unclear. Trimming stripped 7 bases from V and 0 bases from J, with 4 bases between. This CDR3 is built from 12 residues. Germline CDR1 is SGDLS and CDR2 is YYNGEE. The CDR3 bases are TGTGCCAGCTCTGCAACTAATGAAAAACTGTTTTTT. It encodes CASSATNEKLFF.

V usage is TRBV19 and J usage is TRBJ1-2; TRBD1 aligns across 8 bases. There are 15 residues in the CDR3. After removal of 4 bases from V and 7 bases from J, the junction contained 11 bases not matched to a gene. CDR1 is LNHDA and CDR2 is SQIVND in the germline V gene (reference sequence). The CDR3, as DNA: TGTGCCAGTAGTACTACCCCGACAGGGGAGGGTGGCTACACCTTC. Translating it yields CASSTTPTGEGGYTF.